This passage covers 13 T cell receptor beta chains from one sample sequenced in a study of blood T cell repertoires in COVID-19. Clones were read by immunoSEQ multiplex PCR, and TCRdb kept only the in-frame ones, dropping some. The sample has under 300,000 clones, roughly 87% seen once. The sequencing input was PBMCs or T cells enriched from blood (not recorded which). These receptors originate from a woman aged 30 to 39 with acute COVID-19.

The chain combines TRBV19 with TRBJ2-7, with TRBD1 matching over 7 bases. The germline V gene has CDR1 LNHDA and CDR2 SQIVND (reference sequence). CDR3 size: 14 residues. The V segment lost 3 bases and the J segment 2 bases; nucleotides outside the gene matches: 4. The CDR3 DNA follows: TGTGCCAGTAGTATGGGACAGAACACCTACGAGCAGTACTTC. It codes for CASSMGQNTYEQYF.

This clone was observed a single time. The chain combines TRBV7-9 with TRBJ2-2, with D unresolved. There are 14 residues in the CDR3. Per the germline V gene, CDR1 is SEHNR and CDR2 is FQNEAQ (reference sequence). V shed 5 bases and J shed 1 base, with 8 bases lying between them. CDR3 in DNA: TGTGCCAGCAGCGGCACATTGAACACCGGGGAGCTGTTTTTT. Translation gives CASSGTLNTGELFF.

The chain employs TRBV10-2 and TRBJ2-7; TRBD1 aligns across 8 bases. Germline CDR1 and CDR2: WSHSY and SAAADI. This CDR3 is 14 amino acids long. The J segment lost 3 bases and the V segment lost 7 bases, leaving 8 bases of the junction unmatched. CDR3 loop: CASKEDRGSYEQYF. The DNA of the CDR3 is TGCGCCAGCAAAGAAGACAGGGGCAGCTACGAGCAGTACTTC.

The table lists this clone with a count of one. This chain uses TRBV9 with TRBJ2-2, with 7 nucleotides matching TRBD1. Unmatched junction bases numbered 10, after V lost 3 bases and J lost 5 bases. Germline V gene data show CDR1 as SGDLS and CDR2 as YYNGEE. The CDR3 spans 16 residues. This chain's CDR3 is CASSAMTGLGTGELFF. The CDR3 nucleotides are TGTGCCAGCAGCGCGATGACAGGGCTGGGGACCGGGGAGCTGTTTTTT.

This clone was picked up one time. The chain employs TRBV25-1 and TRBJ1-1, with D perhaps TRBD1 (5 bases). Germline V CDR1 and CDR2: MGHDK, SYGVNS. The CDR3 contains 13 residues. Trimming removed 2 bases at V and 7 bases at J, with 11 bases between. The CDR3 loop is CASSEGWGREAFF. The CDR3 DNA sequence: TGTGCCAGCAGTGAAGGCTGGGGCCGTGAAGCTTTCTTT.

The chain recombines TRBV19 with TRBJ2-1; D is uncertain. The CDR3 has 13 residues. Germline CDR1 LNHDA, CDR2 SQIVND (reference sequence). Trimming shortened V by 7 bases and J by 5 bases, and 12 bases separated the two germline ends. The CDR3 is CASMNYLDNEQFF. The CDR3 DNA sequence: TGTGCCAGTATGAACTATCTAGACAATGAGCAGTTCTTC. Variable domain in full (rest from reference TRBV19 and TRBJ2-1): DGGITQSPKYLFRKEGQNVTLSCEQNLNHDAMYWYRQDPGQGLRLIYYSQIVNDFQKGDIAEGYSVSREKKESFPLTVTSAQKNPTAFYLCASMNYLDNEQFFGPGTRLTVL.

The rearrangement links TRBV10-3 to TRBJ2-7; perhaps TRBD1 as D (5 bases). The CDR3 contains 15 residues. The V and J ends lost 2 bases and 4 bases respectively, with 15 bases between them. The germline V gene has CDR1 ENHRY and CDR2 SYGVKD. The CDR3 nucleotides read TGTGCCATCAGTGAGCAGCAGGGCCAAACGTACGAGCAGTACTTC. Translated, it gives CAISEQQGQTYEQYF.

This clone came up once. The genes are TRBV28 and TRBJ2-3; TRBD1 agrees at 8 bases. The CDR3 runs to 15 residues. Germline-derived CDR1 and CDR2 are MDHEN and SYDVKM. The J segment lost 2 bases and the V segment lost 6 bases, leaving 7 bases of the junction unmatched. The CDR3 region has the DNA TGTGCCAGCAGCCCAGGACAGGGTCTCACAGATACGCAGTATTTT. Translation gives CASSPGQGLTDTQYF.

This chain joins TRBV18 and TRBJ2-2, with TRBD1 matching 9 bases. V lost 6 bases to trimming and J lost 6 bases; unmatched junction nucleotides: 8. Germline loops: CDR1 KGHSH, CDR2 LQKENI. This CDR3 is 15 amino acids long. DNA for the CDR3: TGTGCCAGCTCGTCTACCGGGACAGGGCCCGGGGAGCTGTTTTTT. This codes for CASSSTGTGPGELFF.

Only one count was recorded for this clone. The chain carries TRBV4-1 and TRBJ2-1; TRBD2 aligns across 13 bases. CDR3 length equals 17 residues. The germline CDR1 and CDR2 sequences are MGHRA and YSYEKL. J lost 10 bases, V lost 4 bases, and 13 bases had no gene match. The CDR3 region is CASSLSFQTSGRREQFF. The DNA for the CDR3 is TGCGCCAGCAGCCTTTCTTTCCAGACTAGCGGGAGGAGGGAGCAGTTCTTC.

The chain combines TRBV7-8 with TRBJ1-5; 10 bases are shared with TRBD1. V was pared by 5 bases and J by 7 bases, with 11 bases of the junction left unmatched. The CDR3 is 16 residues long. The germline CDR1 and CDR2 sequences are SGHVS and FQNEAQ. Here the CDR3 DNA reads TGTGCCAGCAGCCCCAAGCCCGGGACAGGGGAACAGCCCCAGCATTTT. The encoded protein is CASSPKPGTGEQPQHF.

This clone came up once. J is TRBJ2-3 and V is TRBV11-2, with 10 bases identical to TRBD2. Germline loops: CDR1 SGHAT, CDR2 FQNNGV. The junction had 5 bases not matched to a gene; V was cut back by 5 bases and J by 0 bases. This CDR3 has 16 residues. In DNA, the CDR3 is TGTGCCAGCAGCCACCCGACTAGCGGGAGCACAGATACGCAGTATTTT. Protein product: CASSHPTSGSTDTQYF.

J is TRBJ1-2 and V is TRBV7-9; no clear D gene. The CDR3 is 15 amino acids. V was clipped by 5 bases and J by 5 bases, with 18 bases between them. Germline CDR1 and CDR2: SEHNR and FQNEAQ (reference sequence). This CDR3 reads CASSLAPLAGYGYTF. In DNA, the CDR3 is TGTGCCAGCAGCCTTGCCCCCCTCGCCGGGTATGGCTACACCTTC.